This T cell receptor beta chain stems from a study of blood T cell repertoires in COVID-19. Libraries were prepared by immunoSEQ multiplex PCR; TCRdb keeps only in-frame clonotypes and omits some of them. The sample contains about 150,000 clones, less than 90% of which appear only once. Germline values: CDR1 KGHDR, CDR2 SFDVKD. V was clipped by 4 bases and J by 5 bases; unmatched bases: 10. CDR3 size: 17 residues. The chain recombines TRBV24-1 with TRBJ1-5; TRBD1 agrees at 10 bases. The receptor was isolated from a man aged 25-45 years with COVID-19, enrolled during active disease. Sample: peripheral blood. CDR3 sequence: CATSDRRTGGIDQPQHF. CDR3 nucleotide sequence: TGTGCCACCAGTGACCGTCGGACAGGGGGGATCGATCAGCCCCAGCATTTT.